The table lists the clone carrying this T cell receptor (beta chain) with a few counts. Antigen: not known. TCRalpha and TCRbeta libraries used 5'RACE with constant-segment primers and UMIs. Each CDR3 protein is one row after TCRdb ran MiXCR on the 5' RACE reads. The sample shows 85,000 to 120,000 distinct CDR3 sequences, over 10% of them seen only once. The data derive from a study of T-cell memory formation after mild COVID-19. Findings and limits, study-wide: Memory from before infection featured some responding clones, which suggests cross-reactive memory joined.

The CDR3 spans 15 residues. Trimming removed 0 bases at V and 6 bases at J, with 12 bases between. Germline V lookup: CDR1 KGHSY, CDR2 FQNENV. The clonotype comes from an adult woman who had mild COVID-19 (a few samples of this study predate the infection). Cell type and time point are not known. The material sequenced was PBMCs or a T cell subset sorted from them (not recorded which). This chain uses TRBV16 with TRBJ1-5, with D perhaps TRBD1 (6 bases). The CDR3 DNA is TGTGCCAGCAGCCAATCATCGGGGGCCGGTCAGCCCCAGCATTTT. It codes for CASSQSSGAGQPQHF.